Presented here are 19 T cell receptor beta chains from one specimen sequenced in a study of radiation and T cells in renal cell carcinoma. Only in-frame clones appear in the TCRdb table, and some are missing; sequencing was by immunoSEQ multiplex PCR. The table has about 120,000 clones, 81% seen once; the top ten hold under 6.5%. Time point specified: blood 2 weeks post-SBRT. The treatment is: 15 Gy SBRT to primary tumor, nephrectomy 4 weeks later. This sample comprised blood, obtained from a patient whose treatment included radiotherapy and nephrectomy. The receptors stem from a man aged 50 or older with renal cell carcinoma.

CDR3 nucleotide sequence: TGTGCCAGCAGCTTAGATCTTAGAACTGAGCAGTTCTTC. Amino acids: CASSLDLRTEQFF. The chain joins TRBV11-3 to TRBJ2-1; D unclear. This CDR3 spans 13 amino acids. The ends were cut back, 0 bases at V and 9 bases at J, with 9 bases in the middle. Per germline, CDR1 SGHNT and CDR2 YENEEA.

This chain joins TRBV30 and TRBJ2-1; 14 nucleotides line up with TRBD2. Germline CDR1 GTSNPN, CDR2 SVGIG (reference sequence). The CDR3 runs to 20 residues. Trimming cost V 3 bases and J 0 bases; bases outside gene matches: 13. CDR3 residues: CAWRDIGLAGGPSSYNEQFF. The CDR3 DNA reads TGTGCCTGGAGGGATATAGGACTAGCGGGAGGTCCAAGCTCCTACAATGAGCAGTTCTTC.

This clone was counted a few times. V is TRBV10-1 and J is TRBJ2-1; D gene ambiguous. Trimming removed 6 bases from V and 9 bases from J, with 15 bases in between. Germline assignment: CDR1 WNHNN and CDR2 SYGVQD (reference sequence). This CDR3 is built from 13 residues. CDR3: CASSGLSNGEQFF. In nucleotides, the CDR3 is TGCGCCAGCAGCGGGTTGAGCAATGGTGAGCAGTTCTTC.

The chain's CDR3 is CASSHGTLDTQYF. The CDR3 DNA reads TGTGCCAGCAGTCATGGGACTTTGGATACGCAGTATTTT. The chain is built from TRBV7-9 and TRBJ2-3; D possibly corresponds to TRBD2 (6 bases). Germline CDR1 SEHNR, CDR2 FQNEAQ (reference sequence). V was pared by 6 bases and J by 6 bases, with 13 bases between. This CDR3 comprises 13 residues.

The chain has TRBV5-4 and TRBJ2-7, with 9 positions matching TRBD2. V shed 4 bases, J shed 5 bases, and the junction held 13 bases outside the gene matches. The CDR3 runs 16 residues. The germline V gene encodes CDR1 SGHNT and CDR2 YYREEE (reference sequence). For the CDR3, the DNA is TGTGCCAGCAGCCCGGGAGGACTAGCGCTAGGGGACGAGCAGTACTTC. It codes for CASSPGGLALGDEQYF. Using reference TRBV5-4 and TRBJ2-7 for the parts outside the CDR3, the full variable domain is ETGVTQSPTHLIKTRGQQVTLRCSSQSGHNTVSWYQQALGQGPQFIFQYYREEENGRGNFPPRFSGLQFPNYSSELNVNALELDDSALYLCASSPGGLALGDEQYFGPGTRLTVT.

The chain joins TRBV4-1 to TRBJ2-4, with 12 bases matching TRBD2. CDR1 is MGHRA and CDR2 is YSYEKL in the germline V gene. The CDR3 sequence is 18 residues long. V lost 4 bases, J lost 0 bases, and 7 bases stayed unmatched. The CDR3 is CASSRGLAGSIAKNIQYF. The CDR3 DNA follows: TGCGCCAGCAGCCGAGGACTAGCGGGATCTATAGCCAAAAACATTCAGTACTTC.

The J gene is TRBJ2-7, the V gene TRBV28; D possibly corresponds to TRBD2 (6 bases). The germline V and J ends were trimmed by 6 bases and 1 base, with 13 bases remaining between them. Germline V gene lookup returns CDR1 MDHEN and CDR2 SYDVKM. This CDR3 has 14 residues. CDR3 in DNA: TGTGCCAGCAGCGACCCTGGGGGGTCCTACGAGCAGTACTTC. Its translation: CASSDPGGSYEQYF.

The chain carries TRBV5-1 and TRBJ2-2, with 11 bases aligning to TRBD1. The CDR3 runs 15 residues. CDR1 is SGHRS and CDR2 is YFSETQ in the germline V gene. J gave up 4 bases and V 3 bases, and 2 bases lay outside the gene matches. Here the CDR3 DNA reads TGCGCCAGCAGCTATGGGACAGGGGGCACCGGGGAGCTGTTTTTT. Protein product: CASSYGTGGTGELFF.

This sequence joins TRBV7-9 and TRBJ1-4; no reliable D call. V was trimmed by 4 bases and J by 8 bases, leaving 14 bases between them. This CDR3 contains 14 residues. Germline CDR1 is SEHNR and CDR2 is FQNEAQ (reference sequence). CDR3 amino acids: CASSSGSYREKLFF. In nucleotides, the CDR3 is TGTGCCAGCAGCTCCGGGTCCTACCGGGAAAAACTGTTTTTT. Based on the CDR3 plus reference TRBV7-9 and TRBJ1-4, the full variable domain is DTGVSQNPRHKITKRGQNVTFRCDPISEHNRLYWYRQTLGQGPEFLTYFQNEAQLEKSRLLSDRFSAERPKGSFSTLEIQRTEQGDSAMYLCASSSGSYREKLFFGSGTQLSVL.

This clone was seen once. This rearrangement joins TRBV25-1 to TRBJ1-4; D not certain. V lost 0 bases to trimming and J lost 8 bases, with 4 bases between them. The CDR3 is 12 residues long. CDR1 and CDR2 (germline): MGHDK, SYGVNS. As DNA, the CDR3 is TGTGCCAGCAGTGAATATGCGGAAAAACTGTTTTTT. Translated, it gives CASSEYAEKLFF.

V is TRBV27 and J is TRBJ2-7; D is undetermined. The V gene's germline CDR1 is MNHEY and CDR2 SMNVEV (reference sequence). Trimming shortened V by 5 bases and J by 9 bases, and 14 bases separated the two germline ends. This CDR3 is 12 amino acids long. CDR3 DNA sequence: TGTGCCAGCAGTCCGACAAGTTCCGCGCAGTACTTC. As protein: CASSPTSSAQYF.

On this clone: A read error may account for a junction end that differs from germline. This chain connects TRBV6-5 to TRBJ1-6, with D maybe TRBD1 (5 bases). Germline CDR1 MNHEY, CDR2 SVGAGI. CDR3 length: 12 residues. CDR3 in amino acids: CATTGDGSVLKF. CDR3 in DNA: TGTGCCACCACAGGAGACGGCTCGGTATTGAAGTTT.

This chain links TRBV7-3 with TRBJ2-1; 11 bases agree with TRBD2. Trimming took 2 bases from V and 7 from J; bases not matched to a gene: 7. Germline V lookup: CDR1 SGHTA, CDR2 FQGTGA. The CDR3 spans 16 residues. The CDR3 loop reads CASSLAGASGGNEQFF. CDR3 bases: TGTGCCAGCAGCTTAGCAGGGGCTAGCGGGGGGAATGAGCAGTTCTTC.

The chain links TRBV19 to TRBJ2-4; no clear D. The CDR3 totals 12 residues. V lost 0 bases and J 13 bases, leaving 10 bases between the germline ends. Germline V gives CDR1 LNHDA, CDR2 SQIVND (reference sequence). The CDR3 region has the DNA TGTGCCAGTAGTATAGATTTTACAAGGCAGTACTTC. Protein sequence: CASSIDFTRQYF. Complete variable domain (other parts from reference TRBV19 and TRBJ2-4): DGGITQSPKYLFRKEGQNVTLSCEQNLNHDAMYWYRQDPGQGLRLIYYSQIVNDFQKGDIAEGYSVSREKKESFPLTVTSAQKNPTAFYLCASSIDFTRQYFGAGTRLSVL.

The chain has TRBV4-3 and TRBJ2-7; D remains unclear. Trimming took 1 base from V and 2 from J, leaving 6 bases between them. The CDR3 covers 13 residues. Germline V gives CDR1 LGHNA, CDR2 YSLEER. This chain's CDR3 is CASSQATTYEQYF. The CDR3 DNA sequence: TGCGCCAGCAGCCAAGCAACCACCTACGAGCAGTACTTC.

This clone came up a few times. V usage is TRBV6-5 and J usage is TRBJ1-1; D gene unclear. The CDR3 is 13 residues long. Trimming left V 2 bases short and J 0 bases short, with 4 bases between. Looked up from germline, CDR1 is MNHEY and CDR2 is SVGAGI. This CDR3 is CASSYHMNTEAFF. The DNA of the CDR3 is TGTGCCAGCAGTTACCATATGAACACTGAAGCTTTCTTT.

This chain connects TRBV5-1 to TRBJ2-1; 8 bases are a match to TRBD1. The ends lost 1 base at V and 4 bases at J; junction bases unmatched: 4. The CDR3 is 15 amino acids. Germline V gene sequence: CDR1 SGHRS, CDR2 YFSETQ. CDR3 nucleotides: TGCGCCAGCAGCTTGCAGGGGGCGGGATACAATGAGCAGTTCTTC. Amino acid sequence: CASSLQGAGYNEQFF.

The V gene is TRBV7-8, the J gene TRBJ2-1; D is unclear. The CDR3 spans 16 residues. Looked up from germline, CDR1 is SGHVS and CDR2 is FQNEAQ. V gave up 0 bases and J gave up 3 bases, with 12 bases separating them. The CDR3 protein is CASSLAGFQNYNEQFF. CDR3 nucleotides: TGTGCCAGCAGCTTAGCTGGATTCCAAAACTACAATGAGCAGTTCTTC.

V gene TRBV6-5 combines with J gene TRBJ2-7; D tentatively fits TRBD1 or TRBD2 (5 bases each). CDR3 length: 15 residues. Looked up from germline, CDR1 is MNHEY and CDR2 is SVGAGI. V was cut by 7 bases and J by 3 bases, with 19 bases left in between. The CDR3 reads CASNPPGRPNYEQYF. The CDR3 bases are TGTGCCAGCAATCCTCCGGGACGACCAAACTACGAGCAGTACTTC.